This T cell receptor (beta chain) was sequenced for a study of blood T cell repertoires in COVID-19. Whole-study context: Acute and convalescent COVID-19 samples came from the United States, Italy and Spain.

In the original analysis: It was from reference gene primer amplification that nucleated cell counts were estimated. The data were produced by immunoSEQ multiplex PCR, yet TCRdb's version contains in-frame clones alone and is incomplete. V, J and clone size are taken as reported in that table, and D and trimming were inferred from the DNA itself. The sample includes some 290,000 clones, roughly 88% of them seen just once. The V gene's germline CDR1 is MNHNY and CDR2 SVGAGI (reference sequence). The CDR3 runs to 16 residues. Losses at the gene ends were 10 bases for V and 5 bases for J; bases not matched to a gene: 16.

The sequenced sample was peripheral blood. The rearrangement joins TRBV6-6 to TRBJ2-5, with 10 bases identical to TRBD1. This receptor was taken from a woman in her 30s with COVID-19, enrolled during active disease. This CDR3 reads CATSAADRGRSETQYF. CDR3 DNA sequence: TGTGCCACTTCAGCAGCTGACAGGGGGCGTAGTGAGACCCAGTACTTC.